The 13 T cell receptor beta chains presented below share a single source sample, sequenced in a study of memory CD4+ T cells and cytomegalovirus serostatus. Method: immunoSEQ multiplex PCR; TCRdb's copy keeps in-frame clones and lacks some. This table holds 70,000 or so clones, around four fifths found once. Single viable CD3+CD4+CD8-CD45RO+ cells were sorted as the memory CD4+ T cells. Sequenced: memory CD4+ T cells from blood. These receptors were taken from an adult in good health and CMV-seropositive.

With respect to this clone: Compared with germline, one end of the junction differs, possibly owing to a read error. The chain carries TRBV4-3 and TRBJ2-6, with a possible D match to TRBD1 (6 bases). Looked up from germline, CDR1 is LGHNA and CDR2 is YSLEER. This CDR3 is built from 13 residues. CDR3 protein: CASSQGGGNVLTF. The CDR3, as DNA: TGCGCCAGCAGCCAAGGAGGGGGCAACGTCCTGACTTTC.

The chain couples TRBV2 to TRBJ1-3; no clear D gene. Germline V lookup: CDR1 SNHLY, CDR2 FYNNEI. The CDR3 spans 13 residues. The V and J ends lost 7 bases and 0 bases respectively, with 7 bases between them. This CDR3 is CASTQPSGNTIYF. In DNA form, the CDR3 reads TGTGCCAGCACACAGCCCTCTGGAAACACCATATATTTT.

The V call is TRBV29-1, the J call TRBJ1-5, with 8 bases identical to TRBD1. The CDR3 loop spans 14 amino acids. Germline-derived CDR1 and CDR2 are SQVTM and ANQGSEA. J was trimmed by 5 bases and V by 4 bases; bases with no gene match: 7. For the CDR3, the DNA is TGCAGCGTTGTAATTACAGGGGGGGATCAGCCCCAGCATTTT. Translated, it gives CSVVITGGDQPQHF.

This clone is a singleton in its sample. The chain uses TRBV29-1 and TRBJ2-1; no definite D call. Between the trimmed V and J ends, which lost 1 base and 7 bases, there was a span of 11 bases. Germline CDR1 reads SQVTM; CDR2 reads ANQGSEA. The CDR3 has 13 amino acids. CDR3 protein: CSVEASKGNEQFF. For the CDR3, the DNA is TGCAGCGTTGAAGCCTCGAAAGGGAATGAGCAGTTCTTC.

This clone was recorded a few times. V and J are TRBV11-2 and TRBJ2-2; 10 bases are shared with TRBD2. The ends lost 2 bases at V and 0 bases at J; junction bases unmatched: 3. This CDR3 has 17 residues. The V gene's germline CDR1 is SGHAT and CDR2 FQNNGV. CDR3 loop: CASSLLAGGTNTGELFF. The CDR3 bases are TGTGCCAGCAGCTTATTAGCGGGAGGTACGAACACCGGGGAGCTGTTTTTT.

The chain links TRBV29-1 to TRBJ1-1; D is perhaps TRBD1 (5 bases). Per the germline V gene, CDR1 is SQVTM and CDR2 is ANQGSEA. V was shortened by 1 base and J by 4 bases, with 16 bases between the two germline ends. This CDR3 has 15 residues. The CDR3 sequence is CSVEGATGGGTEAFF. CDR3 nucleotide sequence: TGCAGCGTTGAAGGGGCTACAGGTGGCGGCACTGAAGCTTTCTTT.

The rearrangement links TRBV19 to TRBJ1-1; a weak D match, TRBD1 (5 bases). The CDR3 is 15 amino acids. The germline V gene encodes CDR1 LNHDA and CDR2 SQIVND (reference sequence). The V and J ends lost 3 bases and 0 bases respectively, with 11 bases between them. As DNA, the CDR3 is TGTGCCAGTAGTATCCGGGGGTCTATGAACACTGAAGCTTTCTTT. It translates to CASSIRGSMNTEAFF.

The table lists this clone with a few counts. The gene calls are TRBV20-1 and TRBJ1-1; D gene ambiguous. Germline V CDR1 and CDR2: DFQATT, SNEGSKA (reference sequence). The CDR3 loop spans 11 amino acids. V lost 6 bases and J 9 bases, leaving 14 bases between the germline ends. In DNA form, the CDR3 reads TGCAGTGCCCGAACGGCGGGGAAAGCTTTCTTT. Amino acids: CSARTAGKAFF.

The chain joins TRBV6-6 to TRBJ2-7; the match to TRBD2 covers 8 bases. Trimming at V came to 7 bases and at J to 3 bases, leaving 8 bases not matched to a gene. Germline values: CDR1 MNHNY, CDR2 SVGAGI (reference sequence). The CDR3 runs 14 residues. CDR3 region: CASTSGGGLYEQYF. The CDR3 region has the DNA TGTGCCAGCACCTCGGGAGGGGGGCTCTACGAGCAGTACTTC.

CDR3: CASSWRTRPSGNTIYF. As DNA, the CDR3 is TGTGCCAGCAGCTGGCGAACACGGCCTTCTGGAAACACCATATATTTT. The gene calls are TRBV11-2 and TRBJ1-3; D is ambiguous. The CDR3 extends over 16 amino acids. V was shortened by 4 bases and J by 1 base, with 14 bases between the two germline ends. Germline-derived CDR1 and CDR2 are SGHAT and FQNNGV.

The chain combines TRBV6-1 with TRBJ2-2, with D perhaps matching TRBD1 (5 bases). V shed 3 bases and J shed 8 bases, with 22 bases lying between them. The germline V gene encodes CDR1 MNHNS and CDR2 SASEGT. This CDR3 comprises 17 residues. The CDR3 reads CASSDPTVRGGMGELFF. For the CDR3, the DNA is TGTGCCAGCAGTGACCCGACCGTTAGGGGTGGGATGGGGGAGCTGTTTTTT.

V gene TRBV27 combines with J gene TRBJ2-1; the D gene is possibly TRBD2 (6 bases). The CDR3 has 13 residues. Germline-derived CDR1 and CDR2 are MNHEY and SMNVEV (reference sequence). Deletions cut 4 bases from V and 7 bases from J, with 11 bases between. CDR3 in amino acids: CASSSPGRNEQFF. The CDR3 DNA sequence: TGTGCCAGCAGTTCCCCTGGGAGGAATGAGCAGTTCTTC.

This clone was recorded once. The chain couples TRBV30 to TRBJ1-1, with a weak D call TRBD1 (5 bases). In germline, CDR1 is GTSNPN, CDR2 SVGIG (reference sequence). The germline V and J ends were trimmed by 3 bases and 4 bases, with 9 bases remaining between them. The CDR3 extends over 12 amino acids. CDR3 nucleotides: TGTGCCTGGAGGTGGAGGGGCACTGAAGCTTTCTTT. Translating it yields CAWRWRGTEAFF.